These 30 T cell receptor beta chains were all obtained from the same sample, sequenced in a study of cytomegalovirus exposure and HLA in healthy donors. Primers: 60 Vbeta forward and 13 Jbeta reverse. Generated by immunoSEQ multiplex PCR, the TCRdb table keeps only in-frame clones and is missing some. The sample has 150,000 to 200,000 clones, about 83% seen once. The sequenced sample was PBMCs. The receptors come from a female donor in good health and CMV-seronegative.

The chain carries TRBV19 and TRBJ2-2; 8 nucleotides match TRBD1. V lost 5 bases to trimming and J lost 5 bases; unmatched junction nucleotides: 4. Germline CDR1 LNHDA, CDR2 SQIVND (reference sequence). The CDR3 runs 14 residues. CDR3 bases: TGTGCCAGTAGTGACAGGGGATATACCGGGGAGCTGTTTTTT. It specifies CASSDRGYTGELFF.

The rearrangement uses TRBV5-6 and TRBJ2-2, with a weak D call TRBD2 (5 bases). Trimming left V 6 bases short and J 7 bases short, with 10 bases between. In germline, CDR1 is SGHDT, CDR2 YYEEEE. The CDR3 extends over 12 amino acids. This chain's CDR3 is CASIPRGGELFF. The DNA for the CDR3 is TGTGCCAGCATCCCACGGGGCGGGGAGCTGTTTTTT.

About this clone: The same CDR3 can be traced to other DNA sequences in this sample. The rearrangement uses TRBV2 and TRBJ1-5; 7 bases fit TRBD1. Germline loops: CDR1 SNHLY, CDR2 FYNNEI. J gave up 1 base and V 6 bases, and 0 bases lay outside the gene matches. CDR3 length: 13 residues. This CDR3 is CASRGQSNQPQHF. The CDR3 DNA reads TGTGCCAGCAGGGGACAGAGCAATCAGCCCCAGCATTTT.

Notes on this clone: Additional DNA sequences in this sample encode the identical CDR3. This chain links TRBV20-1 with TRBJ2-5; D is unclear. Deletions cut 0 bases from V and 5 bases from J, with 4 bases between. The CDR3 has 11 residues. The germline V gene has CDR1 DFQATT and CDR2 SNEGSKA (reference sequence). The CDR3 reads CSARDRETQYF. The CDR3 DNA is TGCAGTGCTAGAGATCGTGAGACCCAGTACTTC.

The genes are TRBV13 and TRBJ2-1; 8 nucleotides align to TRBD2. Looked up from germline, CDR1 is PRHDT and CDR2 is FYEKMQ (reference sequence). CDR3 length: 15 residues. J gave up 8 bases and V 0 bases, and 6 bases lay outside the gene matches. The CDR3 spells CASSLGGGALYEQFF. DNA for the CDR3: TGTGCCAGCAGCTTAGGCGGGGGGGCCTTATATGAGCAGTTCTTC.

CDR3 nucleotide sequence: TGTGCCATCGGTTGGTCTCCCGGGGAGCAGTACTTC. It encodes CAIGWSPGEQYF. The J gene is TRBJ2-7, the V gene TRBV10-3; unclear D gene. Germline values: CDR1 ENHRY, CDR2 SYGVKD. The CDR3 extends over 12 amino acids. V was shortened by 8 bases and J by 7 bases, with 15 bases between the two germline ends.

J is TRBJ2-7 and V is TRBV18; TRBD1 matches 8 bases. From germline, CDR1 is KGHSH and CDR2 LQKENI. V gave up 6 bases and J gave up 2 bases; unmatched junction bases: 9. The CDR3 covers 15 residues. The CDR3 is CASSPGTGRTYEQYF. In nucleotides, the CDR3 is TGTGCCAGCTCTCCAGGGACAGGCCGAACCTACGAGCAGTACTTC.

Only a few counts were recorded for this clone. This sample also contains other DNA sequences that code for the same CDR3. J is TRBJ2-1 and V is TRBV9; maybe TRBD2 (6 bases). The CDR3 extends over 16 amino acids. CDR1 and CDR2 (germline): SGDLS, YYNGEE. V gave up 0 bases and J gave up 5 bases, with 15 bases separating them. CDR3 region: CASSVDPRGKNNEQFF. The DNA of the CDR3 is TGTGCCAGCAGCGTAGACCCCCGCGGGAAGAACAATGAGCAGTTCTTC. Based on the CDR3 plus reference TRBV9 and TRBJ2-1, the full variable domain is DSGVTQTPKHLITATGQRVTLRCSPRSGDLSVYWYQQSLDQGLQFLIQYYNGEERAKGNILERFSAQQFPDLHSELNLSSLELGDSALYFCASSVDPRGKNNEQFFGPGTRLTVL.

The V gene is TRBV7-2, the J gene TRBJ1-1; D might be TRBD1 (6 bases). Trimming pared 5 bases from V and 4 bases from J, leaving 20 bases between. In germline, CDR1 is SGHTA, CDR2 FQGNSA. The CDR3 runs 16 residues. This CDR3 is CASSKEAGVFFTEAFF. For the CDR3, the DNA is TGTGCCAGCAGCAAAGAGGCAGGGGTATTTTTCACTGAAGCTTTCTTT.

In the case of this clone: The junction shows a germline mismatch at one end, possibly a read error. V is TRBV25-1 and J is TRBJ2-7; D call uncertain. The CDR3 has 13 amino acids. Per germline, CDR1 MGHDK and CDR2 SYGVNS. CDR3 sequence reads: CASSGPLGHLPTF. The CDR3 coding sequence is TGTGCCAGCAGTGGCCCACTTGGGCATCTCCCCACCTTC.

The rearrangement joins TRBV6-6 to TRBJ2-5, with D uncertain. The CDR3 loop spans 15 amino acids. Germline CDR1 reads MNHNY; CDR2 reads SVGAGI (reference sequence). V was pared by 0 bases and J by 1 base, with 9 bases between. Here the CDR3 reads CASSYSTLIQETQYF. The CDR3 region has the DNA TGTGCCAGCAGTTACTCGACACTTATCCAAGAGACCCAGTACTTC.

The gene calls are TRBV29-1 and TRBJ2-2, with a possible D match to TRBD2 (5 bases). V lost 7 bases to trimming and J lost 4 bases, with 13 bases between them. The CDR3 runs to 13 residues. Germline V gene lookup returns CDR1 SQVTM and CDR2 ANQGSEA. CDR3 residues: CSAGPGSTGELFF. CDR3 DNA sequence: TGCAGCGCGGGTCCGGGGTCCACCGGGGAGCTGTTTTTT.

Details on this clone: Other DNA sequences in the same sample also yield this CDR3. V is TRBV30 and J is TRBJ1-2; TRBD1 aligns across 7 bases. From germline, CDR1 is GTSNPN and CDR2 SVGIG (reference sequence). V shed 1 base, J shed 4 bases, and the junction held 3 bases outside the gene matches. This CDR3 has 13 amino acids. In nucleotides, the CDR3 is TGTGCCTGGAGTGGGGCAGGGGGCTATGGCTACACCTTC. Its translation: CAWSGAGGYGYTF.

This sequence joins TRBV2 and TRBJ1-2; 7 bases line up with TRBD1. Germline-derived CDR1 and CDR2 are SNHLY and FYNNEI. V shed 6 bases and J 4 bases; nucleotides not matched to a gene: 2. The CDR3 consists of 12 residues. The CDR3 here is CASRTGLYGYTF. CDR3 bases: TGTGCCAGCAGGACAGGGCTCTATGGCTACACCTTC.

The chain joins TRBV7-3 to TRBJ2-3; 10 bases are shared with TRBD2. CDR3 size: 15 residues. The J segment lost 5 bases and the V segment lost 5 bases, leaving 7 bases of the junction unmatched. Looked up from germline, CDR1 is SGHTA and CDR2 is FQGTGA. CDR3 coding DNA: TGTGCCAGCAGCCAGACTAGCGGGTATATAGATACGCAGTATTTT. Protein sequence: CASSQTSGYIDTQYF.

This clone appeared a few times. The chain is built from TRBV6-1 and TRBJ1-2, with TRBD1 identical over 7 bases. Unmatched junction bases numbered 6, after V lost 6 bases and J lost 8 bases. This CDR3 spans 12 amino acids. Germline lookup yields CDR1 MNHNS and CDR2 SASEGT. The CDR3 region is CASRPGQRGYTF. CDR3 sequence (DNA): TGTGCCAGCAGACCGGGACAGCGAGGCTACACCTTC.

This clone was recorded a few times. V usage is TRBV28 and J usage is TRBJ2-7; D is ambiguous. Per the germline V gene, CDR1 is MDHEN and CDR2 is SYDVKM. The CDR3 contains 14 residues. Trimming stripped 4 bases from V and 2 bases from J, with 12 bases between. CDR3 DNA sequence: TGTGCCAGCAGTTCTGGGCAGGCGCCCTACGAGCAGTACTTC. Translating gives CASSSGQAPYEQYF.

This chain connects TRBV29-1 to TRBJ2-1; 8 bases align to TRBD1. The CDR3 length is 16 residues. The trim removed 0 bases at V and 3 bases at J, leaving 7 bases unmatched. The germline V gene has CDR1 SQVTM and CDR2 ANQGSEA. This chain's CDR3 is CSVEDPGQANYNEQFF. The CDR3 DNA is TGCAGCGTTGAAGATCCGGGACAGGCAAACTACAATGAGCAGTTCTTC.

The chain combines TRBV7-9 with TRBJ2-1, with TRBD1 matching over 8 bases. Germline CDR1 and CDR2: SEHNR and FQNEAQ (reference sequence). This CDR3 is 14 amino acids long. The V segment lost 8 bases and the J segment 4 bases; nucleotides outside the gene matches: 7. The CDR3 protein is CASRPGQEYNEQFF. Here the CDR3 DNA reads TGTGCCAGCCGCCCGGGACAGGAGTACAATGAGCAGTTCTTC.

CDR3: CASSLTGGLYEQYF. CDR3 DNA sequence: TGTGCCAGTAGTTTGACAGGGGGCCTATACGAGCAGTACTTC. The chain has TRBV19 and TRBJ2-7; 10 nucleotides line up with TRBD1. Germline V lookup: CDR1 LNHDA, CDR2 SQIVND (reference sequence). The V and J ends lost 5 bases and 4 bases, in that order; junction bases with no gene match: 5. The CDR3 covers 14 residues. Drawing the rest from reference TRBV19 and TRBJ2-7, the complete variable domain is DGGITQSPKYLFRKEGQNVTLSCEQNLNHDAMYWYRQDPGQGLRLIYYSQIVNDFQKGDIAEGYSVSREKKESFPLTVTSAQKNPTAFYLCASSLTGGLYEQYFGPGTRLTVT.

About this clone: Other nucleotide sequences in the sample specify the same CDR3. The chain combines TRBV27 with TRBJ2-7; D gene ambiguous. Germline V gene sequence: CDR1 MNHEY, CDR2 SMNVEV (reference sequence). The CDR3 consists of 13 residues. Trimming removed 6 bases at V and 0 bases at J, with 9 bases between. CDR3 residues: CASSLLSSYEQYF. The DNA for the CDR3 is TGTGCCAGCAGCTTACTAAGCTCCTACGAGCAGTACTTC.

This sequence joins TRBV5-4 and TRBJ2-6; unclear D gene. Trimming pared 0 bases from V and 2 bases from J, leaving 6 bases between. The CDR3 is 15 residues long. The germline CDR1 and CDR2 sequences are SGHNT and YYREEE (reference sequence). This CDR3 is CASSLDGPGANVLTF. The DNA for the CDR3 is TGTGCCAGCAGCTTGGATGGGCCTGGGGCCAACGTCCTGACTTTC.

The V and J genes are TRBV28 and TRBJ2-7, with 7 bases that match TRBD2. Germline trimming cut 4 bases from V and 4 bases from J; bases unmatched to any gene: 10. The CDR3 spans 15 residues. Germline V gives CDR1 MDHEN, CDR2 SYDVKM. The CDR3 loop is CASSSQSAGAYEQYF. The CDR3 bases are TGTGCCAGCAGTTCCCAAAGTGCGGGAGCGTACGAGCAGTACTTC.

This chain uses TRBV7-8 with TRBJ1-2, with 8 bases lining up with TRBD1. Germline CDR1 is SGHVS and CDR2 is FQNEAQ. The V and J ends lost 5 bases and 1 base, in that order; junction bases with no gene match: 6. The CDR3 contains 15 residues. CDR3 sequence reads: CASSALQGDNYGYTF. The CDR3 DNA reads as TGTGCCAGCAGCGCACTACAGGGGGATAACTATGGCTACACCTTC.

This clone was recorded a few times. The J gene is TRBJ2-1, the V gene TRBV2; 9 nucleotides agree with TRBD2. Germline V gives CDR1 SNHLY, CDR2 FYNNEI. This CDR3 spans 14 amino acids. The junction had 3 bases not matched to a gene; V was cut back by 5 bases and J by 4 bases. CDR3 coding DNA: TGTGCCAGCAGTAGACTAGCGGCTTACAATGAGCAGTTCTTC. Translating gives CASSRLAAYNEQFF.

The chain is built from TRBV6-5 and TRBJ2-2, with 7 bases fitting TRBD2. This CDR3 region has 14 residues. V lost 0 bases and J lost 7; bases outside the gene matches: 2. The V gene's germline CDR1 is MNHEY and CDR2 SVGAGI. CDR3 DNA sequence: TGTGCCAGCAGTTACTCGTCGGGGGGCGGGGAGCTGTTTTTT. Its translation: CASSYSSGGGELFF.

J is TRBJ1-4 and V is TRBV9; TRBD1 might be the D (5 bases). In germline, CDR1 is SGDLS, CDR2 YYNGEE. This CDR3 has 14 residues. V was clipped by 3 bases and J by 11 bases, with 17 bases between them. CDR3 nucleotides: TGTGCCAGCAGCGAGGGAGGGGCGAGTAGGAAACTGTTTTTT. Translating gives CASSEGGASRKLFF.

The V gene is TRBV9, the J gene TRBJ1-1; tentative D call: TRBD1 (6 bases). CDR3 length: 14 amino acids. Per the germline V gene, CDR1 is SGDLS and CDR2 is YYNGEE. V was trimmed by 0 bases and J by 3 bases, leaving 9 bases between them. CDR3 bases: TGTGCCAGCAGCGTAGGGGACACATACACTGAAGCTTTCTTT. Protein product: CASSVGDTYTEAFF.

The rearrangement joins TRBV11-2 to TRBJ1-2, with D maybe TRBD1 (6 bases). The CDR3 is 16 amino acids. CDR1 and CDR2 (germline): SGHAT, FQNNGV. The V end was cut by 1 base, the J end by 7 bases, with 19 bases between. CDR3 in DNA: TGTGCCAGCAGCTTAGGAGGGGCGGGGGCAGGGTTTGGCTACACCTTC. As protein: CASSLGGAGAGFGYTF.

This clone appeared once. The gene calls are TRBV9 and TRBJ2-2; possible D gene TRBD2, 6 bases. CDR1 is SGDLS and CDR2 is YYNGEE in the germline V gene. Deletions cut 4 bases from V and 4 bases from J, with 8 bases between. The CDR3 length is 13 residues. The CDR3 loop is CASSKGGTGELFF. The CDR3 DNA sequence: TGTGCCAGCAGCAAGGGAGGCACCGGGGAGCTGTTTTTT.